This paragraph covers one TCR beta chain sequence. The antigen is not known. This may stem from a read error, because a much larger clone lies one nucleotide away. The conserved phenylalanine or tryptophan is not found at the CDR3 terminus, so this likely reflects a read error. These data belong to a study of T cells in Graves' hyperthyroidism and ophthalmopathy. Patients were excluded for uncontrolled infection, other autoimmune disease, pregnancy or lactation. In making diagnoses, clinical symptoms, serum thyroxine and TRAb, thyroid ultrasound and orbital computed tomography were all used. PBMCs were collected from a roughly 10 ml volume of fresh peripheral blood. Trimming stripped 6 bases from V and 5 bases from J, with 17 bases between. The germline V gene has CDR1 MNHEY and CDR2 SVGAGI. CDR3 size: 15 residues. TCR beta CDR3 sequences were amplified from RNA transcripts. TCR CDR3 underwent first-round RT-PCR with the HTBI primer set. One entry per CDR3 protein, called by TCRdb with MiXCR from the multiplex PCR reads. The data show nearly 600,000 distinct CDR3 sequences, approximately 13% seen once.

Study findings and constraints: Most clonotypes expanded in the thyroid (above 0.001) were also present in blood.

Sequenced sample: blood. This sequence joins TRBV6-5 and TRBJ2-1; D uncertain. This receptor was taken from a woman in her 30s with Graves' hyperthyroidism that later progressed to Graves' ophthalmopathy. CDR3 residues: CASSSSPWGHNEQFL. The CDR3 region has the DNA TGTGCCAGCAGCTCCTCTCCCTGGGGTCACAATGAGCAGTTCCTC.